This entry describes one T cell receptor (beta chain). This record comes from a study of blood T cell repertoires in COVID-19. Overall study context: Nucleic acid was either cDNA or gDNA, and it came from T cells, B-cell-depleted T cells, or PBMCs.

Germline V gives CDR1 SGHDT, CDR2 YYEEEE. The CDR3 consists of 16 residues. Deletions cut 2 bases from V and 1 base from J, with 15 bases between. Original methodology: Amplification from reference gene primers served as the basis for estimated nucleated cell counts. Only in-frame clones appear in the TCRdb table, and some are missing; sequencing was by immunoSEQ multiplex PCR. That table supplies the V and J calls and clone size; D and trimming were determined from the DNA. The sample lists around 60,000 clones, roughly nine tenths occurring once. Patients of the Seattle cohort, enrolled during active infection, were followed longitudinally.

Sequences were obtained from peripheral blood. The chain has TRBV5-6 and TRBJ1-1; a weak D match, TRBD1 (5 bases). The origin of this receptor is a woman aged 55 to 70 with COVID-19, enrolled during active disease. The CDR3 DNA is TGTGCCAGCAGCTTTCCGACCACCACAGGGAACACTGAAGCTTTCTTT. Protein product: CASSFPTTTGNTEAFF.